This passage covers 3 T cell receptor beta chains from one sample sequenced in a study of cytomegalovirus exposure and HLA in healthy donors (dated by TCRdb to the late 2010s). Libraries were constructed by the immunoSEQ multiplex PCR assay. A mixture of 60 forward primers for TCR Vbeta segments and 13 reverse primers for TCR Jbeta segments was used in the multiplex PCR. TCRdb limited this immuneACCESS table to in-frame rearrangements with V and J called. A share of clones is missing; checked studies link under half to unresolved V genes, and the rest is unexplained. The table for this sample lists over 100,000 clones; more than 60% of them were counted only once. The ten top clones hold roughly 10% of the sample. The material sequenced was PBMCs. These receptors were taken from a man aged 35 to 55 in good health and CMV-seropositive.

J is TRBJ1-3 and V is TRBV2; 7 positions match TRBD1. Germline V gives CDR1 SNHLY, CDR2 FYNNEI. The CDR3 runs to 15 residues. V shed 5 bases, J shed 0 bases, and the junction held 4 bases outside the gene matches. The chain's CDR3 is CASSRQGVSGNTIYF. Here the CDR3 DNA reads TGTGCCAGCAGTCGACAGGGTGTCTCTGGAAACACCATATATTTT.

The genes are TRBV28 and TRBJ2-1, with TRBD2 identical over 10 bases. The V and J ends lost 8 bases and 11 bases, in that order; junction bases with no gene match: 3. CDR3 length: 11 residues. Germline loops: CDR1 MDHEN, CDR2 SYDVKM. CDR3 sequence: CASGTSAKQFF. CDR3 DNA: TGTGCCAGCGGGACTAGCGCTAAGCAGTTCTTC. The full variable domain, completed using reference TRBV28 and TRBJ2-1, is DVKVTQSSRYLVKRTGEKVFLECVQDMDHENMFWYRQDPGLGLRLIYFSYDVKMKEKGDIPEGYSVSREKKERFSLILESASTNQTSMYLCASGTSAKQFFGPGTRLTVL.

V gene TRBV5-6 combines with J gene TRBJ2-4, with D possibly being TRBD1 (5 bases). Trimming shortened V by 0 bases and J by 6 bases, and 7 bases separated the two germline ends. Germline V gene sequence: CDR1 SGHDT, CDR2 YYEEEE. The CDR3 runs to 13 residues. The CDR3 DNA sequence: TGTGCCAGCAGCTTGGGGGGCCCAAACATTCAGTACTTC. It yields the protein CASSLGGPNIQYF.